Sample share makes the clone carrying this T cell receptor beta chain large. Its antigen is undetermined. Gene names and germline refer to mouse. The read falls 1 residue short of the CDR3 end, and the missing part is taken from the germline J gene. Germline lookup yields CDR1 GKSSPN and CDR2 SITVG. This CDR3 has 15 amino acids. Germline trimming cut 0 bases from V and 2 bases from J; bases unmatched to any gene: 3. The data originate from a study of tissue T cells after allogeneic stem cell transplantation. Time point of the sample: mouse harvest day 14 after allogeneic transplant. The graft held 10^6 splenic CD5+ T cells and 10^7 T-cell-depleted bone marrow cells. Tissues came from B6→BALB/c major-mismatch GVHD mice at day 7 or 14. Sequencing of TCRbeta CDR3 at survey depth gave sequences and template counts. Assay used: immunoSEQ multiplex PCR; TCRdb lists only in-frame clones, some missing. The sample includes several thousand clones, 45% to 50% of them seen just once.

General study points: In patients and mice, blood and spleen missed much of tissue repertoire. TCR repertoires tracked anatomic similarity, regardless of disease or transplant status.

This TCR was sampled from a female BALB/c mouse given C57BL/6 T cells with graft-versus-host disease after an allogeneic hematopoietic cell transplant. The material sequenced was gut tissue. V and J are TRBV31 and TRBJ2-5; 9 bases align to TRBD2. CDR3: CAWSLAWGGQDTQYF. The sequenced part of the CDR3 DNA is TGTGCCTGGAGTCTAGCCTGGGGGGGCCAAGACACCCAGTAC.